This TCR beta chain was sequenced for a study of cytotoxic CD8 clonotypes in ibrutinib-treated CLL. Study-wide points: In comparison with age-matched healthy donors, baseline clonality was higher and tracked circulating CD8+ T-cell counts.

Measured with immunoSEQ multiplex PCR; TCRdb has only the in-frame clones, and not every one. This repertoire shows more than 300,000 clones, about 77% found once; its top ten account for about 6.7%. This clone has a handful of counts. Its antigen remains unknown. Germline values: CDR1 SGHTA, CDR2 FQGNSA. Germline trimming cut 6 bases from V and 6 bases from J; bases unmatched to any gene: 5. This CDR3 contains 14 residues. This TCR derives from a human donor with chronic lymphocytic leukemia. The material was PBMCs, obtained before ibrutinib treatment. The chain couples TRBV7-2 to TRBJ2-1, with 10 bases lining up with TRBD1. CDR3 sequence reads: CASRDRGLGNEQFF. The CDR3 DNA is TGTGCCAGCAGGGACAGGGGGTTAGGCAATGAGCAGTTCTTC.